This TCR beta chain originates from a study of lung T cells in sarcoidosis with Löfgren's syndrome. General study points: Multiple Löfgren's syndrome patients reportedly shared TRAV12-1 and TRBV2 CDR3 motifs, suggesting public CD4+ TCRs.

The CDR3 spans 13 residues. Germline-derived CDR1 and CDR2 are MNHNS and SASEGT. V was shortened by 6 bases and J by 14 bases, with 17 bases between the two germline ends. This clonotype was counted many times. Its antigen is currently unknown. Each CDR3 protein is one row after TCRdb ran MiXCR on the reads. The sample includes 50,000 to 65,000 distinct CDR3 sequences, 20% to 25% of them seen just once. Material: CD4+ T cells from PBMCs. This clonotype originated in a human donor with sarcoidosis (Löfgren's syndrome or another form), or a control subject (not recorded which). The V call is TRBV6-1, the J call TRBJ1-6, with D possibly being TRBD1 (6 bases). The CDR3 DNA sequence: TGTGCCAGCAGCCCCAGGGCCGGGGACACCCTCCACTTT. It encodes CASSPRAGDTLHF.